Below, 8 T cell receptor beta chains from the same sample are listed, as sequenced in a study of shared clonotypes between healthy human individuals. Clones were sequenced by immunoSEQ multiplex PCR, and TCRdb holds only the in-frame ones, with some missing. The table shows roughly 1,100,000 clones, with under 80% occurring only once. The sequenced sample consisted of memory CD4+ T cells sorted from blood. As to subset: CD45RA-negative fraction. These TCRs come from a man younger than 35 in good health.

This clone came up once. Other nucleotide sequences from this sample produce the same CDR3. CDR3 sequence reads: CASSIGRLQETQYF. DNA for the CDR3: TGTGCCAGTAGTATAGGACGGCTGCAAGAGACCCAGTACTTC. The chain carries TRBV19 and TRBJ2-5; D gene uncertain. The CDR3 loop spans 14 amino acids. Per germline, CDR1 LNHDA and CDR2 SQIVND (reference sequence). V was shortened by 1 base and J by 2 bases, with 8 bases between the two germline ends.

This clone was counted only a few times. The rearrangement uses TRBV5-6 and TRBJ2-4, with 8 bases lining up with TRBD1. Germline lookup yields CDR1 SGHDT and CDR2 YYEEEE. The CDR3 sequence is 16 residues long. The V gene end was trimmed by 4 bases and the J gene end by 8 bases; junction bases not matched to a gene: 14. The CDR3 is CASSPESAGGAYIQYF. CDR3 DNA sequence: TGTGCCAGCAGCCCCGAGTCGGCAGGGGGCGCATACATTCAGTACTTC.

CDR3 DNA: TGTGCCAGTAGTACCCCGACAGGTCTCACAGATACGCAGTATTTT. This gives the protein CASSTPTGLTDTQYF. The chain recombines TRBV19 with TRBJ2-3, with TRBD1 as a possible D gene (6 bases). V was trimmed by 4 bases and J by 2 bases, leaving 13 bases between them. Germline V gives CDR1 LNHDA, CDR2 SQIVND (reference sequence). This CDR3 is 15 amino acids long.

This chain links TRBV7-3 with TRBJ2-2; 7 bases fit TRBD2. CDR1 is SGHTA, CDR2 FQGTGA, per germline. This CDR3 is 16 amino acids long. V dropped 1 base and J dropped 2; count of bases not matched to a gene: 4. CDR3 loop: CASSLNGAGNTGELFF. CDR3 coding DNA: TGTGCCAGCAGCTTAAATGGAGCGGGAAACACCGGGGAGCTGTTTTTT.

With regard to this clone: The identical CDR3 is also encoded by other nucleotide sequences in the sample. DNA for the CDR3: TGTGCCAGCTCACCAGGGGCCTCCGGGGCCAACGTCCTGACTTTC. Translation gives CASSPGASGANVLTF. The chain links TRBV18 to TRBJ2-6; tentative D call: TRBD1 (5 bases). V shed 2 bases and J shed 4 bases, with 9 bases lying between them. In germline, CDR1 is KGHSH, CDR2 LQKENI. The CDR3 has 15 amino acids.

The rearrangement joins TRBV11-2 to TRBJ1-1, with D unresolved. CDR1 SGHAT and CDR2 FQNNGV come from the germline V gene. The CDR3 is 13 residues long. V dropped 6 bases and J dropped 4 bases, with 12 bases sitting between them. The CDR3 spells CASRTVPGTEAFF. DNA of the CDR3: TGTGCCAGCAGAACCGTTCCGGGCACTGAAGCTTTCTTT. Based on the CDR3 plus reference TRBV11-2 and TRBJ1-1, the full variable domain is EAGVAQSPRYKIIEKRQSVAFWCNPISGHATLYWYQQILGQGPKLLIQFQNNGVVDDSQLPKDRFSAERLKGVDSTLKIQPAKLEDSAVYLCASRTVPGTEAFFGQGTRLTVV.

Worth noting for this clone: A far larger clone is one base from this, pointing to a likely read error. The identical CDR3 is also encoded by other nucleotide sequences in the sample. The chain carries TRBV4-3 and TRBJ2-5; 7 nucleotides match TRBD2. TRBJ2-7 matches the DNA end more closely, so the J call is doubtful. The CDR3 loop spans 15 amino acids. The germline CDR1 and CDR2 sequences are LGHNA and YSLEER. The CDR3 region is CASSQDRAGLYEQYF. Written as DNA, the CDR3 is TGCGCCAGCAGCCAAGATCGAGCGGGACTCTACGAGCAGTACTTC.

The CDR3 DNA reads as TGTGCCAGCAGCACGGACAGGGTGGGCACAGATACGCAGTATTTT. It is translated as CASSTDRVGTDTQYF. V gene TRBV6-5 combines with J gene TRBJ2-3; 8 bases are a match to TRBD1. Looked up from germline, CDR1 is MNHEY and CDR2 is SVGAGI. V trimming: 6 bases; J trimming: 1 base; junction bases outside the gene matches: 6. This CDR3 has 15 amino acids.